This T cell receptor (beta chain) appears in the sequencing data of a study of T cells in Graves' hyperthyroidism and ophthalmopathy. Study-wide findings and caveats: Most clonotypes that expanded in the thyroid above 0.001 also showed up in blood. Model-based prediction identified ophthalmopathy a median roughly 6.1 months prior to its onset.

The CDR3 runs to 14 residues. V lost 6 bases, J lost 2 bases, and 3 bases stayed unmatched. In its sample, this clonotype was seen many times. Its antigen is not identified. Participants, patients aged 18 to 65, had newly diagnosed hyperthyroidism with a duration under 2 months. Authors of the study amplified TCR beta CDR3 regions from RNA transcripts. In the first-round RT-PCR of the TCR CDR3, the HTBI primer set was used. TCRdb re-analysed the multiplex PCR reads in MiXCR, keeping a single row per CDR3 protein. The sample shows about 580,000 distinct CDR3 sequences, about 15% of them seen only once. The receptor was derived from a woman aged 25-40 years with Graves' hyperthyroidism that later progressed to Graves' ophthalmopathy. The rearrangement links TRBV12-3 or TRBV12-4 to TRBJ2-7; 11 nucleotides match TRBD1. The sample consisted of blood. The CDR3 DNA reads as TGTGCCAGCAGGAGGGGACAGGGGGCCTACGAGCAGTACTTC. Protein: CASRRGQGAYEQYF.